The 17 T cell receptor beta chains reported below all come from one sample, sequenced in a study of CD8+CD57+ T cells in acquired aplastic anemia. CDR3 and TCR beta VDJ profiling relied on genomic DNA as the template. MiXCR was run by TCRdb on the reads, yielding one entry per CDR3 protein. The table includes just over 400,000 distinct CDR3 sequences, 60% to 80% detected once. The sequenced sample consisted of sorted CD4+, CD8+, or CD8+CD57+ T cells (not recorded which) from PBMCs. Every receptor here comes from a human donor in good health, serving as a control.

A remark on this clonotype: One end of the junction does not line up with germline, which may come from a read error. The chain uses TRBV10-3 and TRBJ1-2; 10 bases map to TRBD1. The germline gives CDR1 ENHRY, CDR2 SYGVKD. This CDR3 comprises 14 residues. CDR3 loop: CASSPPGQGSQMTF. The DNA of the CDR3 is TGTGCCAGCAGTCCACCGGGACAGGGGTCTCAGATGACCTTC.

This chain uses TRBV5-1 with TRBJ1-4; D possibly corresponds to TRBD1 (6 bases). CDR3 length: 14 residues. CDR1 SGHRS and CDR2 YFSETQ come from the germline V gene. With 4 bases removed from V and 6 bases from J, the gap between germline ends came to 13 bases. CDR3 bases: TGCGCCAGCAGCCTATCTCCAGGGGATGAAAAACTGTTTTTT. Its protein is CASSLSPGDEKLFF.

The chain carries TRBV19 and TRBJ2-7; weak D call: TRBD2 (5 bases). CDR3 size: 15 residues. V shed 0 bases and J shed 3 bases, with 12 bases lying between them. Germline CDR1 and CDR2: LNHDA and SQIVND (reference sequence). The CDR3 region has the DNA TGTGCCAGTAGTATAGAGAGAGGGCTGCTCTACGAGCAGTACTTC. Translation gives CASSIERGLLYEQYF.

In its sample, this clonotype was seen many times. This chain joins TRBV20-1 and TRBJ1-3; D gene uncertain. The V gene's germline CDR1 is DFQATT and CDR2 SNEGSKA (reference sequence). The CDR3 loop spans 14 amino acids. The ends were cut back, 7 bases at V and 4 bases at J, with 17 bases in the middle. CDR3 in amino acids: CSVLAEVSGNTIYF. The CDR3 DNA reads TGCAGTGTTTTAGCGGAGGTTTCGGGAAACACCATATATTTT.

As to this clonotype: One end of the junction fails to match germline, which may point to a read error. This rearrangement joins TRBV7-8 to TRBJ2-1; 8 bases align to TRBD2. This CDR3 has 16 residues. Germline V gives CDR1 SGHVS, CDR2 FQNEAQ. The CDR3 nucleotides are TGTGCCAGCAGCTCCGGGGGCGGGGGGCGCGGCGATGAGCGGTTCTTC. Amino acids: CASSSGGGGRGDERFF.

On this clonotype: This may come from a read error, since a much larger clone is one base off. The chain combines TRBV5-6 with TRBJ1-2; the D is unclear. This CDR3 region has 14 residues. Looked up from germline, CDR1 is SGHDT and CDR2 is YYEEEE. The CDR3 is CASSLAAAFYGCTF. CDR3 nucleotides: TGTGCCAGCAGCTTGGCCGCAGCCTTCTATGGCTGCACCTTC.

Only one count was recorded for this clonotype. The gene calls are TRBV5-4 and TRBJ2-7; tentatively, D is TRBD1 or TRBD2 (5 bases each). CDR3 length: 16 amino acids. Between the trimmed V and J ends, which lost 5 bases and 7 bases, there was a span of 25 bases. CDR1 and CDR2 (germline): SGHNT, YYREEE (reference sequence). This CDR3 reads CASSSGLGEIRLEQYF. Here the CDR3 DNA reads TGTGCCAGCAGTTCCGGGCTAGGGGAGATACGTTTAGAGCAGTACTTC.

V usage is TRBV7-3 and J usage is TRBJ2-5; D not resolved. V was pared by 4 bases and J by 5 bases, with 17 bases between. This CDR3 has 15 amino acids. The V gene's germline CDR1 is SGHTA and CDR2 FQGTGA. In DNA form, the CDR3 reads TGTGCCAGCAGCTCTTTAAATGAAGGGCTGGAGACCCAGTACTTC. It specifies CASSSLNEGLETQYF.

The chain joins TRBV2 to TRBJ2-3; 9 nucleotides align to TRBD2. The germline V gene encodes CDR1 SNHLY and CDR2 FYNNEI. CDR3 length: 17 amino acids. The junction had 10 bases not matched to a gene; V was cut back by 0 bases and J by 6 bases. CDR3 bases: TGTGCCAGCAGTGAAGCTAGCGGGGGCCCGTCCAGGGATACGCAGTATTTT. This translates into CASSEASGGPSRDTQYF.

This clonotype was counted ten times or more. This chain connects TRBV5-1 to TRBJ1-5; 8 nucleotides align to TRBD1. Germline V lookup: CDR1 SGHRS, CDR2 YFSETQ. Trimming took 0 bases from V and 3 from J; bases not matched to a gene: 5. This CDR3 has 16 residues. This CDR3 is CASSLGQGFTNQPQHF. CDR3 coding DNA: TGCGCCAGCAGCTTGGGACAGGGGTTCACCAATCAGCCCCAGCATTTT.

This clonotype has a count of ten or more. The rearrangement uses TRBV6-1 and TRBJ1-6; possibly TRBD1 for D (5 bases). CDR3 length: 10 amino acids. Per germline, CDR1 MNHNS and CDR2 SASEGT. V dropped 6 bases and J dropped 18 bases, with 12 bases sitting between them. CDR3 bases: TGTGCCAGCAGGCCCCGGGGGGGCCACTTT. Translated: CASRPRGGHF.

The DNA for the CDR3 is TGTGCCAGCAGTTTTTTTTGGGATTCACGTGGCACAGATACGCAGTATTTT. Its translation is CASSFFWDSRGTDTQYF. V is TRBV12-3 or TRBV12-4 and J is TRBJ2-3; D call uncertain. Deletions cut 3 bases from V and 1 base from J, with 17 bases between. The CDR3 covers 17 residues.

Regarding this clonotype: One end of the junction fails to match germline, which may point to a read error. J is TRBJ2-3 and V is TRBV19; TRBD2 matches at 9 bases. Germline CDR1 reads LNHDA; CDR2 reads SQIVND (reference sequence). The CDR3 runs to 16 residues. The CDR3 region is CASSIIPAGGTDTQYF. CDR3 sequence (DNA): TGTGCCAGCAGTATAATCCCAGCGGGGGGCACCGATACGCAGTATTTT. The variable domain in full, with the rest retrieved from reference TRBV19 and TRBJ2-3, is DGGITQSPKYLFRKEGQNVTLSCEQNLNHDAMYWYRQDPGQGLRLIYYSQIVNDFQKGDIAEGYSVSREKKESFPLTVTSAQKNPTAFYLCASSIIPAGGTDTQYFGPGTRLTVL.

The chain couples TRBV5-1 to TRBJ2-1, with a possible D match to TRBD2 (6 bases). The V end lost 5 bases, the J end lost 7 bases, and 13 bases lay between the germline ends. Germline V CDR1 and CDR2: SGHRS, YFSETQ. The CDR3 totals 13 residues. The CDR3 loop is CASREAGRNEQFF. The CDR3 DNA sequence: TGCGCCAGCAGAGAGGCGGGAAGGAATGAGCAGTTCTTC.

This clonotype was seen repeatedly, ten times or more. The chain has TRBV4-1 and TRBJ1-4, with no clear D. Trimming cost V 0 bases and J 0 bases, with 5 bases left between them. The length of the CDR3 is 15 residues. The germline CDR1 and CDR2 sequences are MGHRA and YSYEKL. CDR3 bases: TGCGCCAGCAGCCAAGATCCGGCAACTAATGAAAAACTGTTTTTT. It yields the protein CASSQDPATNEKLFF.

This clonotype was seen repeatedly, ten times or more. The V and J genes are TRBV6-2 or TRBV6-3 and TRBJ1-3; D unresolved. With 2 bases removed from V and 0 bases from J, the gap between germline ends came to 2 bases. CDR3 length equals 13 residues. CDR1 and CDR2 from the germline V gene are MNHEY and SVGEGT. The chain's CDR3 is CASSYPSGNTIYF. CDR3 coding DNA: TGTGCCAGCAGTTACCCCTCTGGAAACACCATATATTTT.

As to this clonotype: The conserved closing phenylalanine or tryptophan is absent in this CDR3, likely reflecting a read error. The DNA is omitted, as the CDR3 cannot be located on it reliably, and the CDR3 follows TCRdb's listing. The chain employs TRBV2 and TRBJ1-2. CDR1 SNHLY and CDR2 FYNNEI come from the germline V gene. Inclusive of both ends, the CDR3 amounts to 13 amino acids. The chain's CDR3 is CASTDDRIPPGAL.